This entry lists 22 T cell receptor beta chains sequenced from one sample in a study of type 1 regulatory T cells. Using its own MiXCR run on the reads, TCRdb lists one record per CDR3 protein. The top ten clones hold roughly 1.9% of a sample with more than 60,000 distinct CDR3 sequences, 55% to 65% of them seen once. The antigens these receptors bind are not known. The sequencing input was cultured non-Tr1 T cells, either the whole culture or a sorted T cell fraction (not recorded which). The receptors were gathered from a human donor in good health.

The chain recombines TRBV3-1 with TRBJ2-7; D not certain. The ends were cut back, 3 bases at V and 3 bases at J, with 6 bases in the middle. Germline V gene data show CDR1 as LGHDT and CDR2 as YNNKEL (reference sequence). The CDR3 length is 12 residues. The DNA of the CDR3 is TGTGCCAGCAGCCATGGGAACTACGAGCAGTACTTC. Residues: CASSHGNYEQYF.

The CDR3 nucleotides read TGTGCCAGCAGCTTAGTCGCAGGGCCCCCCGGGGAGCTGTTTTTT. Translation: CASSLVAGPPGELFF. The chain links TRBV11-2 to TRBJ2-2, with D perhaps matching TRBD1 (5 bases). V lost 1 base to trimming and J lost 6 bases, with 12 bases between them. The CDR3 contains 15 residues. CDR1 SGHAT and CDR2 FQNNGV come from the germline V gene.

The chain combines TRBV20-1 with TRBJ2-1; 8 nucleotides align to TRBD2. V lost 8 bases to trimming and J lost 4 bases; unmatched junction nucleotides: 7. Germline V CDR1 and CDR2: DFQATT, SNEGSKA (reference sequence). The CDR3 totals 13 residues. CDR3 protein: CSTKAGVYNEQFF. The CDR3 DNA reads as TGCAGTACCAAAGCGGGAGTGTACAATGAGCAGTTCTTC.

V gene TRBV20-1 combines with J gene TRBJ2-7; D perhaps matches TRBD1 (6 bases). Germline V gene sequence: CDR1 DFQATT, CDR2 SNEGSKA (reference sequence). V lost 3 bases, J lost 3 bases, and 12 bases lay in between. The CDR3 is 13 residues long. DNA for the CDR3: TGCAGTGCTAGCGTGGACAGCGACTACGAGCAGTACTTC. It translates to CSASVDSDYEQYF.

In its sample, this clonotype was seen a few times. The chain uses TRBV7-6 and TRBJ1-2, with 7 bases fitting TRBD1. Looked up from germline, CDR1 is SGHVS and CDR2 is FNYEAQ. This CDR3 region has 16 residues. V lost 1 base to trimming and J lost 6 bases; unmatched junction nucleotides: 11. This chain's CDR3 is CASSLEAGGLDHGYTF. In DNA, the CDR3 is TGTGCCAGCAGCTTAGAGGCAGGGGGATTGGATCATGGCTACACCTTC. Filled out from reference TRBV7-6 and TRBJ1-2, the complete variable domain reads GAGVSQSPRYKVTKRGQDVALRCDPISGHVSLYWYRQALGQGPEFLTYFNYEAQQDKSGLPNDRFSAERPEGSISTLTIQRTEQRDSAMYRCASSLEAGGLDHGYTFGSGTRLTVV.

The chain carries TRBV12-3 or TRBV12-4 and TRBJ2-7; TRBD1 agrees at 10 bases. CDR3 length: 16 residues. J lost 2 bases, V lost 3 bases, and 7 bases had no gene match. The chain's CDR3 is CASSFSGQGGPYEQYF. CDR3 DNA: TGTGCCAGCAGTTTTAGCGGACAGGGGGGCCCCTACGAGCAGTACTTC.

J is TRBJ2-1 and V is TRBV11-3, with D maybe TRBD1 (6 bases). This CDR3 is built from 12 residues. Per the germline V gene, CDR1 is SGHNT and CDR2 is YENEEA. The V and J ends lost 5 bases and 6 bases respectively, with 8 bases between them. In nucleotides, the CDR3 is TGTGCCAGCAGCCGAGGGGGCAATGAGCAGTTCTTC. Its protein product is CASSRGGNEQFF.

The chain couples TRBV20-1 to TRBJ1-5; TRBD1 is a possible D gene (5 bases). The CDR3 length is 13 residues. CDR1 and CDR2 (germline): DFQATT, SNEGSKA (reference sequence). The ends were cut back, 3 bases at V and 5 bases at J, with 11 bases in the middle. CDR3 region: CSASQTGDQPQHF. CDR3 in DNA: TGCAGTGCTAGTCAGACGGGGGATCAGCCCCAGCATTTT.

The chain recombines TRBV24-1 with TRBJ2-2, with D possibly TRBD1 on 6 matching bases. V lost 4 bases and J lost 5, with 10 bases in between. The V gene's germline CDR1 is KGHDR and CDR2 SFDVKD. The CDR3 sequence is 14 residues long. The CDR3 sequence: CATSDRGFTGELFF. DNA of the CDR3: TGTGCCACCAGTGACAGGGGATTTACCGGGGAGCTGTTTTTT.

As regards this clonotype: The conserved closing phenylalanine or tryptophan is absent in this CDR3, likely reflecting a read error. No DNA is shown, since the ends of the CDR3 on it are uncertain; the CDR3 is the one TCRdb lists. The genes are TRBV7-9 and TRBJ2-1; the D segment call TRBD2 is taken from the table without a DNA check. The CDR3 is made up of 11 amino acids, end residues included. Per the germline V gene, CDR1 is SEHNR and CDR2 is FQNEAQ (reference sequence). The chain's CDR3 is CASSPGTSPEY.

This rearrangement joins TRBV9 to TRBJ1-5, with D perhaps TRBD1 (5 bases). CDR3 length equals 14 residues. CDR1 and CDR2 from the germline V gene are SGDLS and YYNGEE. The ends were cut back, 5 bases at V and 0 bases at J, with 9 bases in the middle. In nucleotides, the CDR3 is TGTGCCAGCAGATGGGGCCATAGCAATCAGCCCCAGCATTTT. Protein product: CASRWGHSNQPQHF.

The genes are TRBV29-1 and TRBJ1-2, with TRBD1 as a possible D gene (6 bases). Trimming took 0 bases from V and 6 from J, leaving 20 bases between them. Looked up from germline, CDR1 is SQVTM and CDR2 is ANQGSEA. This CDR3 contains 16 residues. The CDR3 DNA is TGCAGCGTTGAAGATCCGCCCTCGACAGGACGCGATGGCTACACCTTC. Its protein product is CSVEDPPSTGRDGYTF.

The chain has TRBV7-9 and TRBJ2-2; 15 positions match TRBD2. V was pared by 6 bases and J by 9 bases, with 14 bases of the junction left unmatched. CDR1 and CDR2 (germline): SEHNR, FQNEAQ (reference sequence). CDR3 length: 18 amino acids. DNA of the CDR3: TGTGCCAGCAGGCCACCGGGACTAGCGGGAGGTTTATCCAGGGAGCTGTTTTTT. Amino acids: CASRPPGLAGGLSRELFF.

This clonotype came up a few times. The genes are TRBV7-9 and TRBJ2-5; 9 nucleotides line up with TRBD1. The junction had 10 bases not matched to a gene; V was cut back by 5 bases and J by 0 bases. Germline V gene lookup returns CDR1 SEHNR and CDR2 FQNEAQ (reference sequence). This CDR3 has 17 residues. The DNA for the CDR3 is TGTGCCAGCAGCCCCGGACAGGGGTCCATGGACCAAGAGACCCAGTACTTC. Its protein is CASSPGQGSMDQETQYF.

The CDR3 sequence: CASILPGSQSEQFF. The CDR3 DNA is TGTGCCAGCATTTTACCCGGGTCCCAAAGCGAGCAGTTCTTC. The chain joins TRBV6-6 to TRBJ2-1; D gene ambiguous. The CDR3 is made up of 14 amino acids. Trimming cost V 7 bases and J 10 bases, with 20 bases left between them. Germline V gene sequence: CDR1 MNHNY, CDR2 SVGAGI (reference sequence).

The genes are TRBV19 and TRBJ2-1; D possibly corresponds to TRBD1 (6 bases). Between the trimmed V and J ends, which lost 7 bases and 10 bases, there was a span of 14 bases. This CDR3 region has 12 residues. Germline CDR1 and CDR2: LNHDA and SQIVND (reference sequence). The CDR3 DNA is TGTGCCAGTACCGACCATGGACAGGAGCAGTTCTTC. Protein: CASTDHGQEQFF.

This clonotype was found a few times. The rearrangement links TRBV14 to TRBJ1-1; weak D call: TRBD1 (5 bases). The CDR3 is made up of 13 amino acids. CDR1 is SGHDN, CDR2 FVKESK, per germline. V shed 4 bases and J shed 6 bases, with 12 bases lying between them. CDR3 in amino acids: CASSPFIRAEAFF. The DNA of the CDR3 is TGTGCCAGCAGCCCCTTTATCAGGGCTGAAGCTTTCTTT.

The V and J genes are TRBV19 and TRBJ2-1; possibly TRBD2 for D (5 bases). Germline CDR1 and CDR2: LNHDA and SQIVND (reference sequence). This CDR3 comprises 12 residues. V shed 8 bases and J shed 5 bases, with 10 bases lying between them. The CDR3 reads CASAGVNNEQFF. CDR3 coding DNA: TGTGCCAGTGCGGGCGTAAACAATGAGCAGTTCTTC.

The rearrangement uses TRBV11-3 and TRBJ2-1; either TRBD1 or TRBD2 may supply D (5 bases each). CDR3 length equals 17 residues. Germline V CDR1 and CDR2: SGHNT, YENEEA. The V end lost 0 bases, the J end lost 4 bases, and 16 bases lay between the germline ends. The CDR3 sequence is CASSLESGLAGYNEQFF. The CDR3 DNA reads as TGTGCCAGCAGCTTAGAATCAGGGCTAGCTGGATACAATGAGCAGTTCTTC. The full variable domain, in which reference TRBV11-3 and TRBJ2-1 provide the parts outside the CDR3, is EAGVVQSPRYKIIEKKQPVAFWCNPISGHNTLYWYLQNLGQGPELLIRYENEEAVDDSQLPKDRFSAERLKGVDSTLKIQPAELGDSAVYLCASSLESGLAGYNEQFFGPGTRLTVL.

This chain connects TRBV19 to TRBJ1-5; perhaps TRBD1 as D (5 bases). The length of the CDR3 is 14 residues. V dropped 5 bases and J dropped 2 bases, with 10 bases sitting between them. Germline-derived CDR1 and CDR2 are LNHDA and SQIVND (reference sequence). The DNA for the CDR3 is TGTGCCAGTAGTCGGGACGTTGGCAATCAGCCCCAGCATTTT. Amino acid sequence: CASSRDVGNQPQHF.

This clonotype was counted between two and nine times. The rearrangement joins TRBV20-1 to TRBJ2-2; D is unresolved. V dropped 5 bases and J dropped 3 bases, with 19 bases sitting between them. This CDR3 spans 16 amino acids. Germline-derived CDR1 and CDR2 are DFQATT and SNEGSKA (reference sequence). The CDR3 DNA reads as TGCAGTGCTCTGCCATCTACCAGCTTTGACACCGGGGAGCTGTTTTTT. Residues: CSALPSTSFDTGELFF.

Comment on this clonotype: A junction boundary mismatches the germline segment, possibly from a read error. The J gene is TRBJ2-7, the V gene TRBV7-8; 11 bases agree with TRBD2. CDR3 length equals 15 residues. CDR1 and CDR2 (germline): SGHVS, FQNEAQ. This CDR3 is CANSLVTSGGYEQYF. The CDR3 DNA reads TGTGCCAACAGCTTAGTTACTAGCGGGGGTTACGAGCAGTACTTC.